This T cell receptor beta chain was documented in a study of cytomegalovirus exposure and HLA in healthy donors. Germline CDR1 MNHEY, CDR2 SVGAGI. V lost 7 bases and J 4 bases, leaving 14 bases between the germline ends. This CDR3 contains 13 residues. The PCR had 60 Vbeta and 13 Jbeta primers. Only in-frame clones appear in the TCRdb table, and some are missing; sequencing was by immunoSEQ multiplex PCR. The data contain some 210,000 clones, around 73% of them singletons. The source material was PBMCs. The chain employs TRBV6-5 and TRBJ2-7, with a tentative D call TRBD2 (6 bases). The TCR comes from a male donor in good health and CMV-seronegative. CDR3 sequence (DNA): TGTGCCAGCACCCGGGACTGGAGGTACGAGCAGTACTTC. Its protein product is CASTRDWRYEQYF.